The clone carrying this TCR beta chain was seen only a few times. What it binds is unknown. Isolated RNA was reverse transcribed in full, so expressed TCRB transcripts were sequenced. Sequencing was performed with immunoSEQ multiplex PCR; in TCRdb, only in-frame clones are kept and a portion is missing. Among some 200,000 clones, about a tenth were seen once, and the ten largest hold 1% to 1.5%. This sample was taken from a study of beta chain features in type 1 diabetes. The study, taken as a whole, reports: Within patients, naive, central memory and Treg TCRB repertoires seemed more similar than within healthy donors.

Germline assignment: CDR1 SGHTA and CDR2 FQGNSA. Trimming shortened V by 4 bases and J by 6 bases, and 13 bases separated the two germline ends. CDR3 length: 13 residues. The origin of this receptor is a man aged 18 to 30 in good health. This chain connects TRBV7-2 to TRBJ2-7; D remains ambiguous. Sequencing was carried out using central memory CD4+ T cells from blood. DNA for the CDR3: TGTGCCAGCAGCTGGACCCCGATGGCCGAGCAGTACTTC. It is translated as CASSWTPMAEQYF.